This T cell receptor (beta chain) was sequenced during a study of OX40 agonist ivuxolimab in advanced cancers. The table came from immunoSEQ multiplex PCR; TCRdb's copy has only in-frame clones and leaves some out. The sample shows about 83,000 clones, about 81% of them seen only once. This clone was observed once. CDR1 SGHRS and CDR2 YFSETQ come from the germline V gene. The CDR3 consists of 14 residues. V lost 2 bases and J lost 3, with 11 bases in between. Sequenced material: CD4+ or CD8+ T cells sorted from blood, taken in a trial of the OX40 agonist ivuxolimab. This receptor was identified in an adult with an advanced solid tumor such as melanoma, head and neck, liver or kidney cancer. This chain connects TRBV5-1 to TRBJ1-2; the D is unclear. CDR3 sequence reads: CASSLNTADYGYTF. Here the CDR3 DNA reads TGCGCCAGCAGCTTAAACACAGCAGACTATGGCTACACCTTC.